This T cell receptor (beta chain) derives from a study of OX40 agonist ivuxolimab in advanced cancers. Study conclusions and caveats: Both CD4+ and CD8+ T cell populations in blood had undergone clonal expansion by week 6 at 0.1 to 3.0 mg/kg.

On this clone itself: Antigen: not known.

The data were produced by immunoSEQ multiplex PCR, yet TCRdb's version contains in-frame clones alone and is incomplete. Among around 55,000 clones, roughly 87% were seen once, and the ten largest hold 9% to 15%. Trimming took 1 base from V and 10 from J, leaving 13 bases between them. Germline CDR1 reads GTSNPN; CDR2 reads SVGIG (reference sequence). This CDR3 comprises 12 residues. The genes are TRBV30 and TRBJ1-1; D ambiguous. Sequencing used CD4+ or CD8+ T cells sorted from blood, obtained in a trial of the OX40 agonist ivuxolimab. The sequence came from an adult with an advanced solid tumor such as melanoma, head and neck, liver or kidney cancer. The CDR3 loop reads CAWSGGPPGAFF. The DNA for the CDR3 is TGTGCCTGGAGTGGGGGTCCTCCGGGAGCTTTCTTT.